This T cell receptor (beta chain) was captured by sequencing in a study of blood T cells in healthy people across ages. The CDR3 spans 17 residues. From germline, CDR1 is SGDLS and CDR2 YYNGEE. Trimming cost V 0 bases and J 0 bases, with 15 bases left between them. Isolated per sample were at least 7 million PBMCs. For the second PCR, which ran for 7 to 11 cycles, a sample-barcoded 5' primer and a J-beta primer mix were used. A template-switch adaptor with 12 random nucleotides tagged each cDNA molecule. TCRdb re-called the 5' RACE reads through MiXCR, storing one row per CDR3 protein. The sample contains about 750,000 distinct CDR3 sequences, 40% to 65% of which appear only once.

The clonotype originates from a man aged 80 or over in good health. Sequenced input: blood. This chain connects TRBV9 to TRBJ1-2, with a tentative D call TRBD1 (5 bases). The CDR3 spells CASSVDGTARANYGYTF. The DNA of the CDR3 is TGTGCCAGCAGCGTAGACGGGACGGCCAGAGCTAACTATGGCTACACCTTC.